This T cell receptor beta chain was identified in a study of blood T cell repertoires in COVID-19. Background on the study: There were acute and convalescent COVID-19 samples, and they came from the United States, Italy and Spain.

A remark on this clone: One end of the junction fails to match germline, which may point to a read error.

Generated by immunoSEQ multiplex PCR, the TCRdb table keeps only in-frame clones and is missing some. The sample contains 60,000 to 65,000 clones, roughly 82% of which appear only once. This CDR3 region has 13 residues. The sequencing sample was made of peripheral blood. The receptor was isolated from an older woman with acute or convalescent COVID-19. The J gene is TRBJ2-1, the V gene TRBV12-3 or TRBV12-4; 8 bases are shared with TRBD2. In nucleotides, the CDR3 is TGTGCCAGCAGTATGACTCGCGGGGGGTGGGGGGTCTTC. Protein product: CASSMTRGGWGVF.